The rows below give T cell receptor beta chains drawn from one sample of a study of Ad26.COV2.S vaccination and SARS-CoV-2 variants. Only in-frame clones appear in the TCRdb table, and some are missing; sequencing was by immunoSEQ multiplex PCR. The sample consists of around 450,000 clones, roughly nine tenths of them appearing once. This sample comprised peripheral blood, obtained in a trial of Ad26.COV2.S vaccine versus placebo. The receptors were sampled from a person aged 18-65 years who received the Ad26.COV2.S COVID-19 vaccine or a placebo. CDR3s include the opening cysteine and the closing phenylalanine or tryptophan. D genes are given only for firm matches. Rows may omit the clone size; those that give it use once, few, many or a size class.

DNA: TGCGCCAGCAGCCCCAAGGACAGGTCCCAAGAGACCCAGTACTTC
CDR3: CASSPKDRSQETQYF
V: TRBV4-3
size: -
J: TRBJ2-5
D: TRBD1

DNA: TGTGCCACCAGCTCTAGGAGCTCTGGGGCCAACGTCCTGACTTTC
CDR3: CATSSRSSGANVLTF
V: TRBV15
size: -
J: TRBJ2-6
D: -

DNA: TGTGCCAGCAGAATCGGGCTCAATCAGCCCCAGCATTTT
CDR3: CASRIGLNQPQHF
V: TRBV27
size: -
J: TRBJ1-5
D: -

DNA: TGTGCCAGTAGTAGGATCACAGAATTCGATGAGCAGTTCTTC
CDR3: CASSRITEFDEQFF
V: TRBV19
size: once
J: TRBJ2-1
D: -

DNA: TGTGCCAGCAGTTACGTCAGGGCTGGAGGCTACACCTTC
CDR3: CASSYVRAGGYTF
V: TRBV6-2/TRBV6-3
size: -
J: TRBJ1-2
D: -

DNA: TGTGCCAGCAGGGATATCGGGGGGGAGACCCAGTACTTC
CDR3: CASRDIGGETQYF
V: TRBV12-3/TRBV12-4
size: -
J: TRBJ2-5
D: TRBD2

DNA: TGCGCCAGCAGCTTGTTGACAGGGGAAGAGACCCAGTACTTC
CDR3: CASSLLTGEETQYF
V: TRBV5-1
size: -
J: TRBJ2-5
D: TRBD1

DNA: TGTGCCAGCAGCTTAGATACCGAGAGTGAAGCTTTCTTT
CDR3: CASSLDTESEAFF
V: TRBV11-3
size: once
J: TRBJ1-1
D: -

DNA: TGTGCCAGCAGTTTAGTCGACGGGAACACAGATACGCAGTATTTT
CDR3: CASSLVDGNTDTQYF
V: TRBV27
size: -
J: TRBJ2-3
D: -

DNA: TGCAGCGTTAGGCGACTAGCGGGAGACCCCACAGATACGCAGTATTTT
CDR3: CSVRRLAGDPTDTQYF
V: TRBV29-1
size: -
J: TRBJ2-3
D: TRBD2

DNA: TGTGCCAGCAGCCCACGGACAGTTTGGGGCCTCCTACGAAACACCATATATTTT
CDR3: CASSPRTVWGLLRNTIYF
V: TRBV5-6
size: -
J: TRBJ1-3
D: -

DNA: TGTGCCAGCAGCTTCTCGTGGGGGACAGGTATTAACCACATTCAGTACTTC
CDR3: CASSFSWGTGINHIQYF
V: TRBV5-5
size: -
J: TRBJ2-4
D: TRBD1

DNA: TGTGCCAGCAGCCTAGCGGGAGGGCCGGGTAATGAGCAGTTCTTC
CDR3: CASSLAGGPGNEQFF
V: TRBV7-3
size: once
J: TRBJ2-1
D: TRBD2

DNA: TGTGCCAGCAGTTACAGGCAGAACACAGATACGCAGTATTTT
CDR3: CASSYRQNTDTQYF
V: TRBV6-5
size: -
J: TRBJ2-3
D: -

DNA: TGTGCCAGCAGTTTCCGGGACACCCGGTGGGGAGAGACCCAGTACTTC
CDR3: CASSFRDTRWGETQYF
V: TRBV2
size: -
J: TRBJ2-5
D: -

DNA: TGTGCCAGCAGCTTAGGAATAGCGGGGGGCCTCTCCTACAATGAGCAGTTCTTC
CDR3: CASSLGIAGGLSYNEQFF
V: TRBV13
size: -
J: TRBJ2-1
D: TRBD2

DNA: TGTGCCAGCAGCGTAGTTAGACCTAGTTTGAGGCGGGAGGGCCCCGAGCAGTTCTTC
CDR3: CASSVVRPSLRREGPEQFF
V: TRBV9
size: -
J: TRBJ2-1
D: TRBD2

DNA: TGCGCCAGCAGCGTAGGGTGGGGGGTCAATCAGCCCCAGCATTTT
CDR3: CASSVGWGVNQPQHF
V: TRBV5-1
size: once
J: TRBJ1-5
D: -

DNA: TGCAGTGCTAGTGGACTAGCGGGGGGAATGTCTAGTACGCAGTATTTT
CDR3: CSASGLAGGMSSTQYF
V: TRBV20-1
size: -
J: TRBJ2-3
D: TRBD2

DNA: TGTGCCAGCAGCCCCTACCGGACAGCTAATTCACCCCTCCACTTT
CDR3: CASSPYRTANSPLHF
V: TRBV7-2
size: -
J: TRBJ1-6
D: -

DNA: TGTGCCAGCAGCTCCCGGACGGACACAGATACGCAGTATTTT
CDR3: CASSSRTDTDTQYF
V: TRBV5-4
size: -
J: TRBJ2-3
D: -

DNA: TGTGCCAGCAGTTTCGGTGGACAAGCTTTCTTT
CDR3: CASSFGGQAFF
V: TRBV12-3/TRBV12-4
size: -
J: TRBJ1-1
D: -

DNA: TGTGCCATCAGTGACAGGGAAGAGACCCAGTACTTC
CDR3: CAISDREETQYF
V: TRBV10-3
size: -
J: TRBJ2-5
D: -

DNA: TGTGCCATCAGTGTATATTTACCGGGACAGACCAACTATGGCTACACCTTC
CDR3: CAISVYLPGQTNYGYTF
V: TRBV10-3
size: -
J: TRBJ1-2
D: TRBD1

DNA: TGTGCCAGCAGCTTGGCCAACGGGCAGGGGAACTATGGCTACACCTTC
CDR3: CASSLANGQGNYGYTF
V: TRBV5-4
size: -
J: TRBJ1-2
D: -

DNA: TGTGCCAGCAGTTACTCATTGGGGGACAGGAGCAATCAGCCCCAGCATTTT
CDR3: CASSYSLGDRSNQPQHF
V: TRBV6-2/TRBV6-3
size: -
J: TRBJ1-5
D: TRBD1